The sequence of this T cell receptor beta chain was determined in a study of T-cell memory formation after mild COVID-19. TCRdb used MiXCR to reprocess the 5' RACE reads, holding one entry per CDR3 protein. The sample includes approximately 270,000 distinct CDR3 sequences, roughly 15% of them seen just once. This clonotype occurred a few times. The clonotype was recovered from a young man who had mild COVID-19 (a few samples of this study predate the infection). Cell type and time point are not known. The sequencing sample was made of PBMCs or a T cell subset sorted from them (not recorded which).

CDR3 nucleotides: TGTGCCAGCAGCCAGTACAGGGCTGACGAGCAGTACTTC. It encodes CASSQYRADEQYF. The chain carries TRBV16 and TRBJ2-7, with TRBD1 as a possible D gene (6 bases). CDR1 is KGHSY, CDR2 FQNENV, per germline. The V end was cut by 3 bases, the J end by 5 bases, with 11 bases between. This CDR3 spans 13 amino acids.